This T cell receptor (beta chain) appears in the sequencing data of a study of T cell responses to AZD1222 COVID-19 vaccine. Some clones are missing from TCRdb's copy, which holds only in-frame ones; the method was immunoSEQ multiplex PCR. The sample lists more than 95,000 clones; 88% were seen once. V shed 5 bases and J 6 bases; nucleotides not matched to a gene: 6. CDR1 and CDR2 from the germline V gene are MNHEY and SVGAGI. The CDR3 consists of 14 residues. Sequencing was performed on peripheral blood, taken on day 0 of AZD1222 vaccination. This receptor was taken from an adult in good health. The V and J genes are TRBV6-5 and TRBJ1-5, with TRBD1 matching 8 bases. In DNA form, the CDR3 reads TGTGCCAGCAGTCGGAGACAGGGGAGTCAGCCCCAGCATTTT. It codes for CASSRRQGSQPQHF.